This T cell receptor (beta chain) is drawn from a study of blood T cell repertoires in COVID-19. On this clone itself: The same CDR3 is also encoded by other DNA sequences in this sample.

V shed 4 bases, J shed 4 bases, and the junction held 2 bases outside the gene matches. This CDR3 has 12 residues. CDR1 and CDR2 (germline): SQVTM, ANQGSEA. Some clones are missing from TCRdb's copy, which holds only in-frame ones; the method was immunoSEQ multiplex PCR. This sample has about 30,000 clones, with roughly 88% found just once. V and J are TRBV29-1 and TRBJ2-7; 9 bases align to TRBD1. Specimen: peripheral blood. This TCR came from a human donor in a cohort sampled during active COVID-19. The CDR3 bases are TGCAGCGTTGGGACAGGGGTGTACGAGCAGTACTTC. Protein: CSVGTGVYEQYF.